A single sample is the source of the 2 T cell receptor beta chains below, sequenced in a study of cytomegalovirus exposure and HLA in healthy donors (dated by TCRdb to the late 2010s). The library was prepared using the immunoSEQ multiplex PCR assay. A mixture of 60 forward primers for TCR Vbeta segments and 13 reverse primers for TCR Jbeta segments was used in the multiplex PCR. TCRdb mirrors the immuneACCESS table, restricted to in-frame sequences. Some clones are absent from its copies; in checked studies, under half trace to an unresolved V gene, and the reason for the others is unknown. For this sample the table gives 82,000 or so clones, of which roughly a tenth were detected only once. The biggest ten clones account for almost 25% of the sample. The sample consisted of PBMCs. The receptor set was obtained from a man aged 55 to 69 in good health and CMV-seropositive.

This clone was counted many times. This chain connects TRBV19 to TRBJ1-5; TRBD1 matches 8 bases. J lost 4 bases, V lost 3 bases, and 5 bases had no gene match. Germline loops: CDR1 LNHDA, CDR2 SQIVND (reference sequence). The CDR3 spans 15 residues. The CDR3 reads CASSIWTGPNQPQHF. Here the CDR3 DNA reads TGTGCCAGTAGTATTTGGACAGGGCCTAATCAGCCCCAGCATTTT.

The chain employs TRBV29-1 and TRBJ1-4, with D unresolved. CDR3 length equals 12 residues. Trimming shortened V by 3 bases and J by 7 bases, and 9 bases separated the two germline ends. Germline CDR1 SQVTM, CDR2 ANQGSEA. The CDR3 here is CSVEKRGEKLFF. For the CDR3, the DNA is TGCAGCGTTGAGAAGAGAGGTGAAAAACTGTTTTTT. The full variable domain, rest sourced from reference TRBV29-1 and TRBJ1-4, is SAVISQKPSRDICQRGTSLTIQCQVDSQVTMMFWYRQQPGQSLTLIATANQGSEATYESGFVIDKFPISRPNLTFSTLTVSNMSPEDSSIYLCSVEKRGEKLFFGSGTQLSVL.